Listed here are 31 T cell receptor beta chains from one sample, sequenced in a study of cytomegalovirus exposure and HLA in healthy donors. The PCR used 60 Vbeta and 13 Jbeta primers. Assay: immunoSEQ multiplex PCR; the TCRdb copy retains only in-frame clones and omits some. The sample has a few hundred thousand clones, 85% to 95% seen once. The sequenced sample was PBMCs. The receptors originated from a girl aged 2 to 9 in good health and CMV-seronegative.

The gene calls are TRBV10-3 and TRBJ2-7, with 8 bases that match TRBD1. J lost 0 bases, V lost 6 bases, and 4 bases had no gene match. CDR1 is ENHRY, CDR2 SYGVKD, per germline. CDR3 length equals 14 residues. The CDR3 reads CAIRLDRGSYEQYF. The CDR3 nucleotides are TGTGCCATCAGGCTAGACAGGGGCTCCTACGAGCAGTACTTC.

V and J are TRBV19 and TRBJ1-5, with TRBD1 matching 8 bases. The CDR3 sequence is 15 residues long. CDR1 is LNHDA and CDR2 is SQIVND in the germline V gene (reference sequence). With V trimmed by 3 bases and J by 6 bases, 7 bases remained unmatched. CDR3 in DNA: TGTGCCAGTAGTATGACCGGGACAGGTAGTCAGCCCCAGCATTTT. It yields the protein CASSMTGTGSQPQHF.

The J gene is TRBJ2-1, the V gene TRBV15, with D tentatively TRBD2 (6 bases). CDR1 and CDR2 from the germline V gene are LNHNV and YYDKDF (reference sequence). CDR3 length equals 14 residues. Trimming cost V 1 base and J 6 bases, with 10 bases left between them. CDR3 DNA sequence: TGTGCCACCAGCAGAGCCGGGACTCCCAATGAGCAGTTCTTC. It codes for CATSRAGTPNEQFF. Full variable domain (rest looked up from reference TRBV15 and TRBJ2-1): DAMVIQNPRYQVTQFGKPVTLSCSQTLNHNVMYWYQQKSSQAPKLLFHYYDKDFNNEADTPDNFQSRRPNTSFCFLDIRSPGLGDTAMYLCATSRAGTPNEQFFGPGTRLTVL.

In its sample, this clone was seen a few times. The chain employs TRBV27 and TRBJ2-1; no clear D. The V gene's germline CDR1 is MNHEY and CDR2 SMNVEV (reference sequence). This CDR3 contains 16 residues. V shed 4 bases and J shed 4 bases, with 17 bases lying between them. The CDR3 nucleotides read TGTGCCAGCAGTTCTTCCACCTTTAGTGTATACAATGAGCAGTTCTTC. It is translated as CASSSSTFSVYNEQFF.

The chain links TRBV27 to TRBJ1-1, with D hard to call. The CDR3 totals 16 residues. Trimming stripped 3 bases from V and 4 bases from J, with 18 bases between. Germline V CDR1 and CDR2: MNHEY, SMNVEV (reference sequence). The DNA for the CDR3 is TGTGCCAGCAGTTTTATTGCACAGATCGACGGCACTGAAGCTTTCTTT. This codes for CASSFIAQIDGTEAFF.

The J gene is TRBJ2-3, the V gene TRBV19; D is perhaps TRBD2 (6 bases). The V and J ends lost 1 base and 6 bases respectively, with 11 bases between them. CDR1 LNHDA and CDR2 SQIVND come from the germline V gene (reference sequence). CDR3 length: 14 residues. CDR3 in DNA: TGTGCCAGTAGTATAGCGGGAGTTGGTGATACGCAGTATTTT. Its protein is CASSIAGVGDTQYF. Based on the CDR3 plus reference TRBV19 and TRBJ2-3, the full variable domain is DGGITQSPKYLFRKEGQNVTLSCEQNLNHDAMYWYRQDPGQGLRLIYYSQIVNDFQKGDIAEGYSVSREKKESFPLTVTSAQKNPTAFYLCASSIAGVGDTQYFGPGTRLTVL.

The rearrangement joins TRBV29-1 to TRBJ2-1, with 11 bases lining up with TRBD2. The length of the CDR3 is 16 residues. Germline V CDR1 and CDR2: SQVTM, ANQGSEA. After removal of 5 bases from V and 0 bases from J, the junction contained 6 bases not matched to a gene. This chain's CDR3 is CSVSGTSGNSYNEQFF. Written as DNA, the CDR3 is TGCAGCGTTTCCGGGACTAGCGGAAACTCCTACAATGAGCAGTTCTTC.

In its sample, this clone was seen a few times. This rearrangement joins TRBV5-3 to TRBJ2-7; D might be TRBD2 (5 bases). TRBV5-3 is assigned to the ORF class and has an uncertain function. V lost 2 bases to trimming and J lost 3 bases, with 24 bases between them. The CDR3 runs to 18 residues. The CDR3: CARSLFPSPRAVLYEQYF. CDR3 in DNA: TGTGCCAGAAGCTTATTCCCCTCCCCACGAGCGGTTCTCTACGAGCAGTACTTC.

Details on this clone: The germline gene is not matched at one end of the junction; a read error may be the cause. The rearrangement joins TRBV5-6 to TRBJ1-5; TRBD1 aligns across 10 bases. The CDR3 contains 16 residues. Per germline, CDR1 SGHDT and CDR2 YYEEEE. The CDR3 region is CASNLGTGDGNQPQHF. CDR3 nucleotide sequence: TGTGCCAGCAACTTGGGGACAGGGGATGGCAATCAGCCCCAGCATTTT.

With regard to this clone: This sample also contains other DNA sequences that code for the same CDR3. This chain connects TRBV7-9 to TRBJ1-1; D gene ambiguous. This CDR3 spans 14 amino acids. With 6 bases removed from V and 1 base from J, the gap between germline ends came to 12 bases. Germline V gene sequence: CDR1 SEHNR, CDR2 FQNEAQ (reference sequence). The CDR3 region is CASSPTPSNTEAFF. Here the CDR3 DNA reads TGTGCCAGCAGTCCGACACCATCGAACACTGAAGCTTTCTTT.

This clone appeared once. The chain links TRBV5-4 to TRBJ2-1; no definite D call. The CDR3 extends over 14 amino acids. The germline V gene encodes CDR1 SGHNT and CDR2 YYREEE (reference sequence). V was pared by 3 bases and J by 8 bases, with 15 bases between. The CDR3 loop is CASSSTLVRDEQFF. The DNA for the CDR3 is TGTGCCAGCAGCTCGACGTTGGTCCGGGATGAGCAGTTCTTC.

CDR3 sequence (DNA): TGTGCCAGCAGCTTAGGGGGCCAGATAATCTACGAGCAGTACTTC. Encoded protein: CASSLGGQIIYEQYF. This rearrangement joins TRBV13 to TRBJ2-7; D is ambiguous. CDR3 length: 15 amino acids. Trimming removed 0 bases from V and 3 bases from J, with 12 bases in between. In germline, CDR1 is PRHDT, CDR2 FYEKMQ (reference sequence). Full variable domain (outside the CDR3, taken from reference TRBV13 and TRBJ2-7): AAGVIQSPRHLIKEKRETATLKCYPIPRHDTVYWYQQGPGQDPQFLISFYEKMQSDKGSIPDRFSAQQFSDYHSELNMSSLELGDSALYFCASSLGGQIIYEQYFGPGTRLTVT.

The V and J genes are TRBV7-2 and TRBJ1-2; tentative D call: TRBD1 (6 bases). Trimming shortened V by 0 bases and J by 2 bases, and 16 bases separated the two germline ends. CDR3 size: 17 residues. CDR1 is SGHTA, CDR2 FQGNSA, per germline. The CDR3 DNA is TGTGCCAGCAGCTTAGCAATTGGGGCCGGACAGAACTATGGCTACACCTTC. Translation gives CASSLAIGAGQNYGYTF.

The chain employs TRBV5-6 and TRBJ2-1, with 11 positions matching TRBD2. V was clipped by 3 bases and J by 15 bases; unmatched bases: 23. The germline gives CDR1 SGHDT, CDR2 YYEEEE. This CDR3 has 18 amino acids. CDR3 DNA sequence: TGTGCCAGCAGCTCCTCACCTCGCCGTCTAGCGGGAGGACTTAAACCGTTCTTC. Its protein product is CASSSSPRRLAGGLKPFF.

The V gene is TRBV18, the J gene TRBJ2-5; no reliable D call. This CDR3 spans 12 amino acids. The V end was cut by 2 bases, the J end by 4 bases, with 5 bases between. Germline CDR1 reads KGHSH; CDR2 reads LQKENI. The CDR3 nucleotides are TGTGCCAGCTCACCAACGGGAGAGACCCAGTACTTC. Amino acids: CASSPTGETQYF.

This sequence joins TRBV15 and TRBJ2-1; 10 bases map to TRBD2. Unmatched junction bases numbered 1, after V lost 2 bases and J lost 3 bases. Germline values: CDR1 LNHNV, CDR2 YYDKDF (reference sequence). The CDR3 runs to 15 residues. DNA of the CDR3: TGTGCCACCAGCAGACTAGCGGGGGACTACAATGAGCAGTTCTTC. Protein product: CATSRLAGDYNEQFF.

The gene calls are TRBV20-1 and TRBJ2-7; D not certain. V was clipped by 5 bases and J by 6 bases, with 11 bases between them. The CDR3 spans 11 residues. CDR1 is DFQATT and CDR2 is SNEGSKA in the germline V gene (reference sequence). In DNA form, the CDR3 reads TGCAGTGCTCGTCTACTCTCCGAGCAGTACTTC. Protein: CSARLLSEQYF.

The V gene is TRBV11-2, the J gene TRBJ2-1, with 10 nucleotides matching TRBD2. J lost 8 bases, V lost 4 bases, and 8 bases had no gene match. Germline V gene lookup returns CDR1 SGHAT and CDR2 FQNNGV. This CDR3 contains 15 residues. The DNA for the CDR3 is TGTGCCAGCAGCTCCCTAGCGGGAGAGGGCGATGAGCAGTTCTTC. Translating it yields CASSSLAGEGDEQFF.

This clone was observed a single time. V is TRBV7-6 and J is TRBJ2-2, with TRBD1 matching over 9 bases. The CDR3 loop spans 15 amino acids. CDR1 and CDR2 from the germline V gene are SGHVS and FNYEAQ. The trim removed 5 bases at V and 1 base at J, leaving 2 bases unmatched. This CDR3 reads CASSPGQGNTGELFF. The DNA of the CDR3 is TGTGCCAGCAGCCCGGGACAGGGGAACACCGGGGAGCTGTTTTTT. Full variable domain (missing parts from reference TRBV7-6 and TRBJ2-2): GAGVSQSPRYKVTKRGQDVALRCDPISGHVSLYWYRQALGQGPEFLTYFNYEAQQDKSGLPNDRFSAERPEGSISTLTIQRTEQRDSAMYRCASSPGQGNTGELFFGEGSRLTVL.

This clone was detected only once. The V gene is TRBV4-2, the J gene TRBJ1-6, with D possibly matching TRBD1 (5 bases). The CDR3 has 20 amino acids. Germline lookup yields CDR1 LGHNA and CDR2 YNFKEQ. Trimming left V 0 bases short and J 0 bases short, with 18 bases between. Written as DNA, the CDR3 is TGTGCCAGCAGCCAAGATCTTAGGGGTAGAAGCAGCTCCTATAATTCACCCCTCCACTTT. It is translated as CASSQDLRGRSSSYNSPLHF.

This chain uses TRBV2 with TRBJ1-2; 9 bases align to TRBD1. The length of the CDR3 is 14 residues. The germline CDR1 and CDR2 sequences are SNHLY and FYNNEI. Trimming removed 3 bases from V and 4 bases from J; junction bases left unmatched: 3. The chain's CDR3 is CASSEGQGFYGYTF. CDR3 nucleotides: TGTGCCAGCAGTGAGGGACAGGGTTTCTATGGCTACACCTTC.

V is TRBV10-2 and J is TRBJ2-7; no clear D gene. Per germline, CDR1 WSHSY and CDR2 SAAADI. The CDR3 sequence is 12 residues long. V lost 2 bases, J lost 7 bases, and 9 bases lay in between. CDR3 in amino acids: CASSEATSEQYF. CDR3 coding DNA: TGCGCCAGCAGTGAGGCCACGAGTGAGCAGTACTTC.

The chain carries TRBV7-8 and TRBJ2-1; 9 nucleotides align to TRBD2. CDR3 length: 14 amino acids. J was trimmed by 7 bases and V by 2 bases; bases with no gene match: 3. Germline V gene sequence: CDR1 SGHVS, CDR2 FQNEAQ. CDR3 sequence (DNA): TGTGCCAGCAGCTTAATTCTAGCGGGGAATGAGCAGTTCTTC. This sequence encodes CASSLILAGNEQFF. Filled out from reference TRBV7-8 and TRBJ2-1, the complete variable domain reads GAGVSQSPRYKVAKRGQDVALRCDPISGHVSLFWYQQALGQGPEFLTYFQNEAQLDKSGLPSDRFFAERPEGSVSTLKIQRTQQEDSAVYLCASSLILAGNEQFFGPGTRLTVL.

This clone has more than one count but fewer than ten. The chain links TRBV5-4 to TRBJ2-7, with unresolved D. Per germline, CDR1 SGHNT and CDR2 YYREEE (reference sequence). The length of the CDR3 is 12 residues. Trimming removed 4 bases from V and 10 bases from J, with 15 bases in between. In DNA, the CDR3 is TGTGCCAGCAGCCCTTCAACTGCACGTCAGTACTTC. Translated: CASSPSTARQYF.

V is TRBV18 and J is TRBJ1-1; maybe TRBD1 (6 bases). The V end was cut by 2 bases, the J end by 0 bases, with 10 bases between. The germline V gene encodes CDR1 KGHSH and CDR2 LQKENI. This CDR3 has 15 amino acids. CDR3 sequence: CASSPGRDMNTEAFF. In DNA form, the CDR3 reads TGTGCCAGCTCACCAGGACGGGACATGAACACTGAAGCTTTCTTT.

The CDR3 here is CASRTTGNRGEAFF. CDR3 nucleotides: TGTGCCAGTAGGACCACGGGGAATCGAGGTGAAGCTTTCTTT. The rearrangement joins TRBV19 to TRBJ1-1; D is undetermined. Per germline, CDR1 LNHDA and CDR2 SQIVND (reference sequence). The CDR3 runs 14 residues. The V end lost 6 bases, the J end lost 7 bases, and 18 bases lay between the germline ends.

CDR3 sequence (DNA): TGTGCCAGCAGCGGAAGACAGGTACTCACCGGGGAGCTGTTTTTT. Residues: CASSGRQVLTGELFF. The chain carries TRBV9 and TRBJ2-2; D is perhaps TRBD1 (6 bases). This CDR3 is built from 15 residues. Germline CDR1 SGDLS, CDR2 YYNGEE. Between the trimmed V and J ends, which lost 3 bases and 4 bases, there was a span of 13 bases.

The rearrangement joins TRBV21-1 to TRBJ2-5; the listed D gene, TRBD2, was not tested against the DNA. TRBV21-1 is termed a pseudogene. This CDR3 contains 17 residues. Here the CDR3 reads CASLKKLVGAGQETQYF. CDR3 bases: TGTGCCAGCCTGAAGAAGCTGGTGGGAGCGGGTCAAGAGACCCAGTACTTC.

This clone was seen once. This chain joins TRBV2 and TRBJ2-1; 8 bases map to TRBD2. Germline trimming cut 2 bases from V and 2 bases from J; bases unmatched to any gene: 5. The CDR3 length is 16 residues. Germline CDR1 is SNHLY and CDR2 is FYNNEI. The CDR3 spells CASSERGGYTYNEQFF. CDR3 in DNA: TGTGCCAGCAGTGAACGGGGGGGATACACCTACAATGAGCAGTTCTTC.

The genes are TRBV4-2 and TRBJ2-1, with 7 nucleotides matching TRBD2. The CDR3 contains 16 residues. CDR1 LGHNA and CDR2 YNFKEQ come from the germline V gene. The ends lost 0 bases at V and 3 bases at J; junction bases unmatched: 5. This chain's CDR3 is CASSQEVRGNYNEQFF. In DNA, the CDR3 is TGTGCCAGCAGCCAAGAGGTGCGGGGGAACTACAATGAGCAGTTCTTC.

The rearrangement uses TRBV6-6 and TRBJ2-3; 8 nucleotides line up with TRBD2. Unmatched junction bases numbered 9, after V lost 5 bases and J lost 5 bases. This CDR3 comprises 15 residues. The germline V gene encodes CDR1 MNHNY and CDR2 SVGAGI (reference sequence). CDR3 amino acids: CASSHLAGTGDTQYF. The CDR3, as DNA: TGTGCCAGCAGTCACTTAGCGGGAACCGGAGATACGCAGTATTTT.